This T cell receptor beta chain originates from a study of cytomegalovirus exposure and HLA in healthy donors (dated by TCRdb to about 2017). The study in broad terms: An earlier analysis of under 600 of the donors reported 250 to 350 Gb of sequence data and approximately 110 million unique TCR beta sequences from roughly 200 million T cells. An early release that covered about 640 HLA-typed donors contained approximately 290 gigabases of sequencing data and 80 million or so unique TCR sequences. The genetic ancestry cluster associated with self-reported Caucasian donors included roughly 84% of the roughly 360 genotyped donors. The study aimed to test whether cataloging public T cell receptors could reveal signatures of past pathogen exposure. Using immunosequencing, the study profiled T cell repertoires from 550 to 750 subjects and related those repertoires to cytomegalovirus serostatus. A separate validation cohort of 90 to 150 different subjects was used in addition to the 666-subject first cohort. To predict cytomegalovirus infection status, the study combined high-throughput TCR immunosequencing, statistical association of individual TCRs with disease status, and machine learning. A later analysis re-examined previously published TCR beta repertoires from over 500 donors and added high-resolution HLA genotyping to investigate patterns of TCR occurrence. The later analysis used no new phenotypic data to find candidate immune exposures, relying instead on TCR beta sequences and their occurrence across donors. An earlier analysis of 500 to 650 of the donors applied high-throughput TCR beta sequencing to assess whether each TCR beta V gene segment acted as functional or pseudogenic. Donor age, sex, ethnicity and CMV serostatus were compiled alongside the repertoire data. A later genetic analysis took genome-wide SNP genotypes for about three fifths of the roughly 700 donors and used that subset as a discovery cohort. Every repertoire in the discovery cohort had been generated on one and the same sequencing platform. HLA typing included class I and class II loci at four-digit resolution. Typing coverage differed by locus: A, B, C, DRB1 and DQB1 were typed in about 620-630 donors, DQA1 in 500 to 550, DPA1 in around 600, and DPB1 in 472. Four to six DR-DQ haplotypes were handled as single units for association and clustering, since linkage in the cohort was strong. Among roughly 370 genotyped donors of the cohort, an average of 235,054 unique TCR beta nucleotide sequences were sequenced per donor, around 20% of them non-productive. The investigation overall reported the following: CMV serostatus was the only immune exposure information available for the cohort. A further reported finding was that TCR beta sequences accurately predicted the HLA-A and HLA-B alleles for most subjects in the first cohort. An earlier analysis of 587 of the donors showed that most TCR beta V segments appeared in productive rearrangements either about 87% or about 30% of the time, which broadly matched IMGT annotations. In this cohort, only TCR beta chains were sequenced, and detectable features were limited by the absence of alpha or paired-chain data. Compared with the roughly 600-donor mean, donors in an Asian-associated ancestry cluster had fewer N-insertions in productive TCRs, according to a later genetic analysis. A cluster of highly shared sequence variants was judged likely to be a technical artifact of the sequencing pipeline. A later genetic analysis associated a missense DCLRE1C variant with V-gene and J-gene trimming of TCR beta chains, and an independent cohort replicated the association. Assigning TCR associations to individual alleles was difficult when HLA alleles, especially DR and DQ, strongly co-occurred. Presence/absence analyses assumed roughly uniform sequencing depth across donors, an assumption that may not hold. The classifier was reported to diagnose cytomegalovirus status with high specificity and sensitivity in both the original cohort and the validation cohort. Because some donors lacked HLA typing at each locus, the association tests relied only on the typed subset. Correlated functional status among segregating V segments might reflect linkage disequilibrium, but an unknown experimental factor could not be ruled out. At a false discovery rate of 0.05, a later analysis linked about 17,000 TCR beta sequences to specific HLA alleles. Most TCR sequences were observed very rarely across donors, whereas some public TCRs were present in many individuals. In a later analysis, HLA-associated TCR beta chains showed more clonal expansion and lower generation probabilities than non-associated chains that were equally common. Several of the top co-occurrence clusters appeared to be linked to parvovirus B19, influenza, CMV and Epstein-Barr virus, according to a later analysis. The 87-base-pair reads could not distinguish some IMGT-functional V segments, including TRBV6-2 and TRBV6-3, so those segments were excluded. Because counts were too low, seventeen rarely observed V segments, including chromosome 9 orphons, were excluded from the earlier analysis of about 500 of the donors. The study listed 150 to 200 TCR beta chains as associated with cytomegalovirus. A few of the identified cytomegalovirus-associated TCR beta chains were confirmed in vitro to be specific for cytomegalovirus antigens. According to a later analysis, TCR association rates differed among HLA loci, with DRB1 alleles showing the most associated TCRs and HLA-C alleles showing the fewest. According to the authors, the approach could potentially be generalized to other disease states and immunological phenotypes. In a later analysis, most CMV-associated TCR beta chains were found to appear HLA-restricted, with HLA associations seemingly driven largely by CMV exposure.

Notes on this clone: Its antigen specificity is not known. There are no base qualities to consult, and no much larger clone falls within one base.

In total, fewer than 750 healthy bone marrow donors made up the cohort. At the time of sampling, all cohort members were nominally healthy, though unrecorded immune exposures were likely present. The donor was CMV seronegative and was included in the group of under 450 seronegative cohort members. Each donor provided a peripheral blood sample, and peripheral blood mononuclear cells were used for TCR beta sequencing. The Qiagen DNeasy Blood Extraction Kit was used to extract genomic DNA from the blood cell samples. The library was obtained by the immunoSEQ multiplex PCR assay. For the multiplex PCR, a mixture combining 60 forward primers for TCR Vbeta segments and 13 reverse primers for TCR Jbeta segments was used. A multiplex PCR assay on genomic DNA amplified the CDR3 region of rearranged TCR beta genes. On the Illumina HiSeq System, the amplified TCR beta libraries were sequenced as 87-base-pair reads. The paper's data handling went like this. Across the 500 to 750 repertoires, a later analysis counted some 80 million unique TCR beta chains, around 11 million of which were shared by at least two donors. To remove PCR and sequencing errors, raw reads were error-corrected and collapsed into unique sequences using a nearest-neighbor algorithm that merged closely related sequences. To assign V, D and J gene segments, CDR3 sequences were aligned to IMGT reference sequences. For a sequence to be retained, at least a six-nucleotide match to both a V gene segment and a J gene segment was required. Rearrangements were classified as productive when the CDR3 lacked stop codons and remained in frame with V and J, and all other rearrangements were classified as non-productive. CDR3 was defined by IMGT convention, running from the second conserved V-encoded cysteine to the conserved J-encoded phenylalanine. The earlier analysis of a few hundred of the donors excluded sequences that lacked an unambiguous match to a single V gene segment. In an earlier analysis of several hundred of the donors, V segments were called functional above 56.7% productive rearrangements and were called segregating when the between-donor standard deviation exceeded 5%. A statistical classification framework was built for diagnosing cytomegalovirus status from the catalog of TCR beta chain sequences. V and J gene assignment, in a later analysis, came from comparing TCR nucleotide sequences with IMGT/GENE-DB human TR gene sequences. A later analysis assigned CDR3 sequences and most-parsimonious VDJ recombination scenarios with the TCRdist pipeline. A later analysis defined each TCR beta chain by its CDR3 amino acid sequence plus V-gene family, and excluded reads lacking a unique V-gene family. As a way to deal with suspected cross-contamination and a sequencing artifact, a later analysis dropped more than 500 nucleotide sequences that were highly shared and had low generation probability. In a later analysis, a clonal expansion index was calculated for each public chain from normalized within-repertoire ranks of inferred template counts. In a later analysis, generation probabilities were computed with a VDJ recombination model fitted to out-of-frame rearrangements, and the resulting probabilities were checked against IGoR. A later analysis scored TCR-TCR, TCR-HLA and TCR-CMV co-occurrence with hypergeometric tests, applying a repertoire-size bias correction to TCR pairs. In a later analysis, false discovery rates were estimated by permuting HLA or CMV assignments 20 times. A later analysis grouped co-occurring TCRs with DBSCAN, adding TCRdist sequence similarity when clustering within HLA-allele-positive subsets. Co-occurrence clustering excluded repertoires with fewer than 30,000 or more than 120,000 public chains, plus five with anomalous nucleotide sharing. TCRdb obtained this table from immuneACCESS and retained in-frame rearrangements with V and J assigned. These tables miss some clones; where compared with another copy, unresolved V genes account for less than half of the shortfall, and the remainder is unexplained. V and J calls and clone size are copied from that table; D and trimming were computed from the DNA. Here the sample has about 210,000 clones; about 88% occur a single time. Of the sample, around 0.23% is held by the ten largest clones.

From V the trimming removes 1 base and from J it removes 13 bases, while the gene matches leave 6 bases of the junction unaccounted for. CDR1 and CDR2, looked up from the germline V gene (reference sequence), are GTSNPN and SVGIG. Including cysteine and phenylalanine, the CDR3 has 13 amino acids. Only CDR3 DNA is held: 39 bases, read in frame from base 1. This chain joins TRBV30 to TRBJ1-6; 8 central bases correspond to TRBD1. Sample: PBMCs. The receptor was derived from a girl aged 2-15 years in good health and CMV-seronegative. The CDR3 is CAWSGRGLWPLHF. The nucleotides read TGTGCCTGGAGTGGCAGGGGGCTCTGGCCCCTCCACTTT.